These 20 T cell receptor beta chains share one sample of origin, sequenced in a study of T cell changes during pregnancy in multiple sclerosis (dated by TCRdb to the late 2010s). Libraries were constructed by the immunoSEQ multiplex PCR assay. TCRdb mirrors the immuneACCESS table, restricted to in-frame sequences. Some clones are absent from its copies; in checked studies, under half trace to an unresolved V gene, and the reason for the others is unknown. Within this sample are about 68,000 clones, with 80% to 95% of them counted one time only. The ten largest make up 2.3% of the sample. The sample consisted of peripheral blood, taken in the first trimester of pregnancy. These receptors all stem from a female donor with multiple sclerosis, enrolled in a pregnancy study.

The J gene is TRBJ1-5, the V gene TRBV5-6; the match to TRBD1 covers 8 bases. CDR1 and CDR2 (germline): SGHDT, YYEEEE. The CDR3 contains 13 residues. V was clipped by 3 bases and J by 7 bases; unmatched bases: 3. CDR3 DNA: TGTGCCAGCAGCTCAGACAGGGGACAGCCCCAGCATTTT. Translating gives CASSSDRGQPQHF.

The chain couples TRBV7-2 to TRBJ2-7; 8 nucleotides align to TRBD2. Germline V gene sequence: CDR1 SGHTA, CDR2 FQGNSA. The CDR3 is 13 amino acids. V gave up 10 bases and J gave up 6 bases; unmatched junction bases: 11. The CDR3 reads CATSSGGEAEQYF. The CDR3 nucleotides read TGTGCCACCTCCTCGGGGGGGGAGGCCGAGCAGTACTTC. Complete variable domain (other parts from reference TRBV7-2 and TRBJ2-7): GAGVSQSPSNKVTEKGKDVELRCDPISGHTALYWYRQSLGQGLEFLIYFQGNSAPDKSGLPSDRFSAERTGGSVSTLTIQRTQQEDSAVYLCATSSGGEAEQYFGPGTRLTVT.

V usage is TRBV25-1 and J usage is TRBJ1-2; D is unclear. Germline V lookup: CDR1 MGHDK, CDR2 SYGVNS. V gave up 3 bases and J gave up 4 bases, with 12 bases separating them. The CDR3 sequence is 14 residues long. The CDR3 loop reads CASSENGVPYGYTF. In DNA form, the CDR3 reads TGTGCCAGCAGTGAGAACGGAGTCCCCTATGGCTACACCTTC.

This chain joins TRBV7-9 and TRBJ2-2, with TRBD2 as a possible D gene (7 bases). This CDR3 spans 15 amino acids. CDR1 and CDR2 (germline): SEHNR, FQNEAQ (reference sequence). V lost 0 bases and J 6 bases, leaving 11 bases between the germline ends. CDR3 region: CASSLAGGLAGELFF. CDR3 nucleotides: TGTGCCAGCAGCTTAGCGGGGGGGCTCGCCGGGGAGCTGTTTTTT.

The gene calls are TRBV7-9 and TRBJ1-2; TRBD1 is a possible D gene (5 bases). The CDR3 length is 14 residues. V lost 4 bases and J 0 bases, leaving 9 bases between the germline ends. The germline V gene encodes CDR1 SEHNR and CDR2 FQNEAQ (reference sequence). The CDR3 region is CASSSQGPNYGYTF. CDR3 bases: TGTGCCAGCAGCTCCCAGGGCCCTAACTATGGCTACACCTTC.

This clone has only one observation. J is TRBJ1-2 and V is TRBV6-4; 10 nucleotides match TRBD1. Germline CDR1 reads MRHNA; CDR2 reads SNTAGT. The CDR3 sequence is 14 residues long. Unmatched junction bases numbered 9, after V lost 6 bases and J lost 8 bases. DNA for the CDR3: TGTGCCAGCAGGATAAGACAGGGGGCTGGAGGCTACACCTTC. The encoded protein is CASRIRQGAGGYTF.

V is TRBV5-1 and J is TRBJ1-1; possibly TRBD1 for D (5 bases). In germline, CDR1 is SGHRS, CDR2 YFSETQ. The CDR3 has 15 residues. Trimming removed 0 bases at V and 4 bases at J, with 13 bases between. The CDR3 here is CASSLGGRAVTEAFF. The CDR3 region has the DNA TGCGCCAGCAGCTTGGGGGGCAGGGCGGTCACTGAAGCTTTCTTT.

The chain is built from TRBV9 and TRBJ1-2; 9 bases line up with TRBD1. This CDR3 contains 14 residues. Germline V CDR1 and CDR2: SGDLS, YYNGEE. The ends lost 0 bases at V and 6 bases at J; junction bases unmatched: 3. CDR3 residues: CASSVVGQGDGYTF. The CDR3 region has the DNA TGTGCCAGCAGCGTAGTGGGACAGGGAGATGGCTACACCTTC.

This chain links TRBV19 with TRBJ1-2, with TRBD1 matching 8 bases. The CDR3 is 15 residues long. The germline V gene encodes CDR1 LNHDA and CDR2 SQIVND (reference sequence). V shed 5 bases and J 6 bases; nucleotides not matched to a gene: 11. The CDR3 sequence is CASSPRQGLSHGYTF. The CDR3 nucleotides read TGTGCCAGTAGTCCCAGACAGGGGCTATCCCATGGCTACACCTTC.

This rearrangement joins TRBV5-8 to TRBJ2-3; 7 bases fit TRBD2. The ends lost 5 bases at V and 4 bases at J; junction bases unmatched: 13. Germline-derived CDR1 and CDR2 are SGHTS and YDEGEE. CDR3 size: 16 residues. The DNA for the CDR3 is TGTGCCAGCAGACAGACTAGCTGGGCTGGGTCAGATACGCAGTATTTT. This codes for CASRQTSWAGSDTQYF.

The V and J genes are TRBV10-1 and TRBJ2-2; 11 nucleotides line up with TRBD2. After removal of 5 bases from V and 1 base from J, the junction contained 12 bases not matched to a gene. The CDR3 loop spans 19 amino acids. CDR1 is WNHNN, CDR2 SYGVQD, per germline (reference sequence). The CDR3 DNA reads TGCGCCAGCAGTAGACTAGCGGGGTCCGCCCTGGTGAACACCGGGGAGCTGTTTTTT. It codes for CASSRLAGSALVNTGELFF.

The gene calls are TRBV7-9 and TRBJ2-3; 13 nucleotides match TRBD2. Germline values: CDR1 SEHNR, CDR2 FQNEAQ (reference sequence). The CDR3 has 18 amino acids. V was clipped by 4 bases and J by 8 bases; unmatched bases: 15. CDR3 residues: CASSSNEVGLAGVRTQYF. The DNA for the CDR3 is TGTGCCAGCAGCTCCAACGAAGTAGGACTAGCGGGGGTTCGTACGCAGTATTTT.

The chain carries TRBV28 and TRBJ1-5; D unclear. The V and J ends lost 4 bases and 3 bases respectively, with 10 bases between them. Per the germline V gene, CDR1 is MDHEN and CDR2 is SYDVKM. CDR3 length: 14 residues. Here the CDR3 reads CASSSTVPNQPQHF. CDR3 in DNA: TGTGCCAGCAGTTCCACGGTTCCCAATCAGCCCCAGCATTTT.

This chain connects TRBV6-5 to TRBJ1-1, with 7 bases aligning to TRBD1. From germline, CDR1 is MNHEY and CDR2 SVGAGI. Unmatched junction bases numbered 4, after V lost 3 bases and J lost 0 bases. The CDR3 is 15 residues long. CDR3 DNA sequence: TGTGCCAGCAGTTATGGGACAGCCTTGAACACTGAAGCTTTCTTT. Amino acid sequence: CASSYGTALNTEAFF.

The chain is built from TRBV7-9 and TRBJ2-6, with D possibly matching TRBD2 (5 bases). The CDR3 is 16 amino acids. CDR1 and CDR2 (germline): SEHNR, FQNEAQ (reference sequence). Deletions cut 3 bases from V and 2 bases from J, with 11 bases between. CDR3 in DNA: TGTGCCAGCAGCTTGAGGGCCGCCCCTGGGGCCAACGTCCTGACTTTC. It is translated as CASSLRAAPGANVLTF.

The chain recombines TRBV10-3 with TRBJ2-3; 8 bases are shared with TRBD2. Germline lookup yields CDR1 ENHRY and CDR2 SYGVKD. V trimming: 8 bases; J trimming: 6 bases; junction bases outside the gene matches: 13. The CDR3 is 15 residues long. CDR3 in amino acids: CAIRPGTSESDTQYF. CDR3 coding DNA: TGTGCCATCCGTCCGGGGACTAGTGAATCCGATACGCAGTATTTT.

V is TRBV5-1 and J is TRBJ1-1; TRBD1 matches 7 bases. The CDR3 loop spans 14 amino acids. Trimming at V came to 4 bases and at J to 6 bases, leaving 9 bases not matched to a gene. Germline loops: CDR1 SGHRS, CDR2 YFSETQ. The CDR3 here is CASSMTPGGPEAFF. Here the CDR3 DNA reads TGCGCCAGCAGCATGACCCCAGGGGGACCTGAAGCTTTCTTT.

In DNA, the CDR3 is TGTGCCATCGGGGCTAACACTGAAGCTTTCTTT. Translation: CAIGANTEAFF. The chain joins TRBV10-3 to TRBJ1-1, with D maybe TRBD1 (5 bases). Between the trimmed V and J ends, which lost 8 bases and 2 bases, there was a span of 6 bases. Germline V lookup: CDR1 ENHRY, CDR2 SYGVKD. The CDR3 is 11 amino acids.

The CDR3 loop reads CASSLALGGEHGETQYF. The DNA of the CDR3 is TGCGCCAGCAGCTTGGCCCTCGGGGGAGAGCATGGAGAGACCCAGTACTTC. The genes are TRBV5-1 and TRBJ2-5; tentatively, D is TRBD2 (6 bases). Trimming took off 0 bases at V and 4 bases at J, with 19 bases between the two ends. Germline V gene sequence: CDR1 SGHRS, CDR2 YFSETQ. The CDR3 has 17 amino acids.

The rearrangement uses TRBV5-1 and TRBJ2-7; 9 bases line up with TRBD1. The CDR3 length is 14 residues. The germline CDR1 and CDR2 sequences are SGHRS and YFSETQ. The ends lost 5 bases at V and 6 bases at J; junction bases unmatched: 9. As DNA, the CDR3 is TGCGCCAGCAGGCCCGGGACAGGGTACTCCGAGCAGTACTTC. This codes for CASRPGTGYSEQYF.